This section outlines one T cell receptor (beta chain) sequence together with its context. Its antigen is not identified. The data originate from a study of T cells in Graves' hyperthyroidism and ophthalmopathy. On the study more broadly: It was at initial diagnosis, before any treatment, that peripheral blood was collected.

The V gene end was trimmed by 0 bases and the J gene end by 7 bases; junction bases not matched to a gene: 4. The germline CDR1 and CDR2 sequences are SGHRS and YFSETQ. The CDR3 has 15 residues. From RNA transcripts, TCR beta CDR3 regions were amplified. The TCR CDR3 first-round RT-PCR relied on the HTBI primer set. TCRdb ran MiXCR on the multiplex PCR reads and lists one entry per CDR3 protein. The table shows a few hundred thousand distinct CDR3 sequences, with approximately 17% occurring only once. Exclusions: uncontrolled infection, other autoimmune disease, pregnancy, lactation. Thyroid ultrasound and orbital computed tomography, with clinical symptoms and serum thyroxine and TRAb, informed diagnoses. Notes on the study in general: Prediction of ophthalmopathy progression came a median approximately 7 months pre-onset.

The clonotype was recovered from a man between 18 and 29 years old with Graves' ophthalmopathy. The chain carries TRBV5-1 and TRBJ2-2; TRBD1 matches 9 bases. Sequencing used blood. Here the CDR3 DNA reads TGCGCCAGCAGCTTGGCGGGACAGGGAGGCGGGGAGCTGTTTTTT. It encodes CASSLAGQGGGELFF.